Shown below are 8 T cell receptor beta chains from a single sample sequenced in a study of naive and memory T cell subsets. Both TRBC1 and TRBC2 were covered by a beta constant-region primer of two equimolar oligonucleotides. Four rounds of PCR amplified the ligated cDNA using nested alpha and beta constant-region primers plus SP2. TCRdb ran MiXCR on the UMI-ligation and nested PCR reads and lists one entry per CDR3 protein. The data hold approximately 150,000 distinct CDR3 sequences, with roughly 20% observed a single time. No cognate antigen is known for these TCRs. Overall study findings and caveats: A few larger clonotypes appeared in naive repertoires, especially CD8, possibly memory cells re-expressing CD45RA.

Source material: naive CD4+ T cells from blood. All receptors come from a human donor in good health.

The chain carries TRBV24-1 and TRBJ2-1; TRBD2 aligns across 14 bases. This CDR3 has 15 amino acids. After removal of 11 bases from V and 9 bases from J, the junction contained 11 bases not matched to a gene. Germline values: CDR1 KGHDR, CDR2 SFDVKD. The DNA of the CDR3 is TGTGCCATCAGCGACCCGACTAGCGGGAGGGTTGAGCAGTTCTTC. Residues: CAISDPTSGRVEQFF.

This clonotype showed up just a few times. V is TRBV20-1 and J is TRBJ2-7; a weak D match, TRBD1 (6 bases). The germline V gene encodes CDR1 DFQATT and CDR2 SNEGSKA (reference sequence). The V end lost 4 bases, the J end lost 5 bases, and 9 bases lay between the germline ends. This CDR3 spans 11 amino acids. CDR3 coding DNA: TGCAGTGCTATCGGGACACACGAGCAGTACTTC. Translating it yields CSAIGTHEQYF.

This clonotype was detected only a few times. The chain carries TRBV20-1 and TRBJ2-6, with D perhaps given as TRBD1 or TRBD2 (5 bases each). V was cut by 6 bases and J by 0 bases, with 12 bases left in between. This CDR3 region has 15 residues. Germline V gene sequence: CDR1 DFQATT, CDR2 SNEGSKA (reference sequence). The CDR3 nucleotides are TGCAGTGCCTTGGGACGCCGCTCTGGGGCCAACGTCCTGACTTTC. Protein sequence: CSALGRRSGANVLTF.

The chain is built from TRBV18 and TRBJ2-7; TRBD1 matches 11 bases. Germline V gene sequence: CDR1 KGHSH, CDR2 LQKENI. This CDR3 is built from 15 residues. J gave up 7 bases and V 3 bases, and 8 bases lay outside the gene matches. The CDR3 is CASSPSDRGLGEQYF. The DNA of the CDR3 is TGTGCCAGCTCACCTTCGGACAGGGGGCTGGGGGAGCAGTACTTC.

This clonotype was recorded a few times. This sequence joins TRBV10-3 and TRBJ2-7, with 7 bases aligning to TRBD1. J was trimmed by 4 bases and V by 3 bases; bases with no gene match: 3. Germline V lookup: CDR1 ENHRY, CDR2 SYGVKD. This CDR3 is built from 13 residues. The CDR3 nucleotides are TGTGCCATCAGTGATGAGACAGGGTACGAGCAGTACTTC. Its translation: CAISDETGYEQYF.

This chain uses TRBV20-1 with TRBJ1-6; D is uncertain. CDR1 and CDR2 from the germline V gene are DFQATT and SNEGSKA (reference sequence). CDR3 size: 12 residues. V was pared by 1 base and J by 8 bases, with 6 bases between. CDR3 amino acids: CSARGQDSPLHF. CDR3 DNA: TGCAGTGCTAGAGGGCAGGATTCACCCCTCCACTTT.

The CDR3 DNA follows: TGTGCCACCAGCAGAGTCACCTGGGTCCCCTATGGCTACACCTTC. Amino acid sequence: CATSRVTWVPYGYTF. This rearrangement joins TRBV15 to TRBJ1-2; D is unresolved. With 1 base removed from V and 4 bases from J, the gap between germline ends came to 13 bases. Germline values: CDR1 LNHNV, CDR2 YYDKDF (reference sequence). This CDR3 region has 15 residues.

The chain uses TRBV5-6 and TRBJ2-5; D unresolved. This CDR3 is built from 14 residues. V was trimmed by 1 base and J by 4 bases, leaving 11 bases between them. CDR1 SGHDT and CDR2 YYEEEE come from the germline V gene. The CDR3 here is CASSLNRMRETQYF. The CDR3 DNA reads TGTGCCAGCAGCTTGAATCGGATGCGAGAGACCCAGTACTTC.